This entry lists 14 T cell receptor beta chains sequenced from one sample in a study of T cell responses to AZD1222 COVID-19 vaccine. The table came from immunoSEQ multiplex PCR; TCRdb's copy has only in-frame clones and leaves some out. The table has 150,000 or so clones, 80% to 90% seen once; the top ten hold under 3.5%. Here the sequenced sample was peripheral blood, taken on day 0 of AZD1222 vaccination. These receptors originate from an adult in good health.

The CDR3 here is CASSIGGGTGTGELFF. In DNA form, the CDR3 reads TGTGCCAGTAGTATTGGAGGGGGGACCGGTACCGGGGAGCTGTTTTTT. The chain recombines TRBV19 with TRBJ2-2; perhaps D is TRBD1 or TRBD2 (6 bases each). Germline V gene sequence: CDR1 LNHDA, CDR2 SQIVND (reference sequence). The CDR3 spans 16 residues. The V and J ends lost 3 bases and 5 bases respectively, with 16 bases between them.

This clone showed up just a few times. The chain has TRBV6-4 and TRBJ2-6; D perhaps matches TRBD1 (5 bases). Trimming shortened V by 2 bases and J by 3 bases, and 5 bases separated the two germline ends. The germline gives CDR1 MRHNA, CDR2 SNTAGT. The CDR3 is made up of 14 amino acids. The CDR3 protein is CASSDRGGANVLTF. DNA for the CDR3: TGTGCCAGCAGTGACAGGGGTGGGGCCAACGTCCTGACTTTC.

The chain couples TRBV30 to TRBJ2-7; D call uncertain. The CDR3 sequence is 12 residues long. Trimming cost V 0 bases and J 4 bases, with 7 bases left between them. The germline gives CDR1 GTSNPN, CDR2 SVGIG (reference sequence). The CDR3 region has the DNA TGTGCCTGGAGTGTCCGTTCTTACGAGCAGTACTTC. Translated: CAWSVRSYEQYF.

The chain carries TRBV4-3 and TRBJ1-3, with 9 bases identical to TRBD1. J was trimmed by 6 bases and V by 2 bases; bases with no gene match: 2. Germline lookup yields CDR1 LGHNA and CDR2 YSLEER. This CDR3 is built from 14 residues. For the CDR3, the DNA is TGCGCCAGCAGCCAATGGACAGGGGAAAACACCATATATTTT. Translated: CASSQWTGENTIYF.

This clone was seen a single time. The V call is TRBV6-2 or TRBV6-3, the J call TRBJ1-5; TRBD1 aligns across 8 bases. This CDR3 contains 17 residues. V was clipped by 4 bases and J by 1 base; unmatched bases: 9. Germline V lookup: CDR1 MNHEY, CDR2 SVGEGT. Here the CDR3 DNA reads TGTGCCAGCAGTTCCCGGACAGGGCCGTTGAGCAATCAGCCCCAGCATTTT. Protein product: CASSSRTGPLSNQPQHF.

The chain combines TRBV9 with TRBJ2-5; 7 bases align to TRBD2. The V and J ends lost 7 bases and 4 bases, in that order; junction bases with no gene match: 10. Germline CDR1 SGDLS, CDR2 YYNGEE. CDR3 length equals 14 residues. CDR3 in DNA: TGTGCCAGCGCAACCCGGGGGGAGGGAGAGACCCAGTACTTC. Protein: CASATRGEGETQYF.

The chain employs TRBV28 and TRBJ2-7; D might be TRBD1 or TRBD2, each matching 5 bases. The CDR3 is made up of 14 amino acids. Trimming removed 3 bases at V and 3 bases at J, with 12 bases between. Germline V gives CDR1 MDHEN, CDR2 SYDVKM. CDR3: CASSLPGRGYEQYF. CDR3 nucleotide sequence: TGTGCCAGCAGTTTGCCAGGGAGAGGCTACGAGCAGTACTTC.

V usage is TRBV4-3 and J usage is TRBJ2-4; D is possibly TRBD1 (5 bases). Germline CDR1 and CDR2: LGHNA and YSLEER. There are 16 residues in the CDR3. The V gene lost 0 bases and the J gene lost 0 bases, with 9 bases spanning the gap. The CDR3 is CASSQEDMIAKNIQYF. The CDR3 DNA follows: TGCGCCAGCAGCCAAGAGGACATGATAGCCAAAAACATTCAGTACTTC.

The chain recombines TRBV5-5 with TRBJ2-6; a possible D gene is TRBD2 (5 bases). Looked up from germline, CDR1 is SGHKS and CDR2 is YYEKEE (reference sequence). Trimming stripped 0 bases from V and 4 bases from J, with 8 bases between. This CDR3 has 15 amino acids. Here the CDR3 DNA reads TGTGCCAGCAGCTTGGGAGGGAGCGGGGCCAACGTCCTGACTTTC. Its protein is CASSLGGSGANVLTF.

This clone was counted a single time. CDR3 sequence: CASTPFLSQGGGYTF. DNA for the CDR3: TGTGCCAGCACCCCATTTTTATCACAGGGTGGTGGCTACACCTTC. V gene TRBV6-5 combines with J gene TRBJ1-2; D is perhaps TRBD1 (6 bases). V lost 7 bases and J 7 bases, leaving 22 bases between the germline ends. The CDR3 contains 15 residues. From germline, CDR1 is MNHEY and CDR2 SVGAGI.

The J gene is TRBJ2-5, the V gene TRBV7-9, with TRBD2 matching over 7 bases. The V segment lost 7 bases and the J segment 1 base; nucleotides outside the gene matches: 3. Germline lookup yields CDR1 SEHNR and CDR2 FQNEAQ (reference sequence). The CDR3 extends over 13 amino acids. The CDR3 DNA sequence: TGTGCCAGCACCCGGGGGGTCCAAGAGACCCAGTACTTC. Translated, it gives CASTRGVQETQYF.

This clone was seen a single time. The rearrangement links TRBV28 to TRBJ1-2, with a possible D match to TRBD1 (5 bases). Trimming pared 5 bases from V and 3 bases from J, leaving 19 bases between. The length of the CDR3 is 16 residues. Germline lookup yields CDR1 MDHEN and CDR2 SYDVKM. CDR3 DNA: TGTGCCAGCAGTCTCCCCCCCAGGGACTTCGACTATGGCTACACCTTC. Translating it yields CASSLPPRDFDYGYTF.

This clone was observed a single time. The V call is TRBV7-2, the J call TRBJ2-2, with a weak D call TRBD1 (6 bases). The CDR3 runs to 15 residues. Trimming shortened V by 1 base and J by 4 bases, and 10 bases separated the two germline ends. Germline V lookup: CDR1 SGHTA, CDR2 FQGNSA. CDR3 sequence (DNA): TGTGCCAGCAGCTTAGAGCCCAGGGGCACCGGGGAGCTGTTTTTT. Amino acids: CASSLEPRGTGELFF.

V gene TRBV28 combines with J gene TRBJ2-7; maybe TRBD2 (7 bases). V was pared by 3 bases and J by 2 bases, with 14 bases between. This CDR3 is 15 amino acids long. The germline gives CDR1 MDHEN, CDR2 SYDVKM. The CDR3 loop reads CASSFRQAGAYEQYF. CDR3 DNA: TGTGCCAGCAGTTTCCGACAGGCGGGAGCCTACGAGCAGTACTTC.